The rows below give T cell receptor beta chains drawn from one sample of a study of blood T cell repertoires in COVID-19. Sequencing was performed with immunoSEQ multiplex PCR; in TCRdb, only in-frame clones are kept and a portion is missing. The sample lists about half a million clones; approximately 85% were seen once. Sequenced: peripheral blood. The receptors come from a human donor in a cohort sampled during active COVID-19. CDR3s include the opening cysteine and the closing phenylalanine or tryptophan. D genes are given only for firm matches. Where a row states a size, it is once, few, many or the class of an expanded clone; other rows omit it.

size | J | V | D | DNA | CDR3
NA | TRBJ1-1 | TRBV5-5 | NA | TGTGCCAGCAGCCCTGACACCAGCACTGAAGCTTTCTTT | CASSPDTSTEAFF
NA | TRBJ2-7 | TRBV19 | TRBD1 | TGTGCCAGTAGCCCTGACAGGGGAAACTCCTACGAGCAGTACTTC | CASSPDRGNSYEQYF
NA | TRBJ1-1 | TRBV19 | NA | TGTGCCAGTAGTATAGAGGAAGGGGGAACGGGGGGTACTGAAGCTTTCTTT | CASSIEEGGTGGTEAFF
NA | TRBJ1-2 | TRBV28 | TRBD1 | TGTGCCGTCCTGGGGACAGGGCGAAACTATGGCTACACCTTC | CAVLGTGRNYGYTF
NA | TRBJ2-7 | TRBV4-3 | NA | TGCGCCAGCAGCCAAGAACACAGAGACTACGAGCAGTACTTC | CASSQEHRDYEQYF
NA | TRBJ1-2 | TRBV12-1 | NA | TGTGCCAGCAGCCAAGGGACAGGGAAGTGGAAGAACTATGGCTACACCTTC | CASSQGTGKWKNYGYTF
NA | TRBJ1-2 | TRBV6-5 | NA | TGTGCCAGCAGTTACTGGGGGCAGGACTATGGCTACACCTTC | CASSYWGQDYGYTF
NA | TRBJ2-5 | TRBV28 | NA | TGTGCCAGCAGTTTAGCGAGCGGCAGCCAAGAGACCCAGTACTTC | CASSLASGSQETQYF
NA | TRBJ1-1 | TRBV29-1 | NA | TGCAGCGTTGAAGACACCGTTCGGGAAGCTTTCTTT | CSVEDTVREAFF
NA | TRBJ2-7 | TRBV15 | TRBD1 | TGTGCCACCAGTTACGGACAGGGGGACGAGCAGTACTTC | CATSYGQGDEQYF
NA | TRBJ1-1 | TRBV18 | TRBD1 | TGTGCCAGCTCAGGTTACAGGGGGACTGAAGCTTTCTTT | CASSGYRGTEAFF
once | TRBJ1-1 | TRBV10-2 | NA | TGCGCCAGCGGACAGAGCACTGAAGCTTTCTTT | CASGQSTEAFF
many | TRBJ2-7 | TRBV5-1 | TRBD2 | TGCGCCAGCAGCTTGGGACTAGCTGAGACCTACGAGCAGTACTTC | CASSLGLAETYEQYF
NA | TRBJ1-6 | TRBV5-6 | NA | TGTGCCAGCAGCTTCCGAAGAGGACAGAGGAATAATTCACCCCTCCACTTT | CASSFRRGQRNNSPLHF
NA | TRBJ2-3 | TRBV3-1/TRBV3-2 | TRBD2 | TGTGCCAGCAGCCAAGTTTACCTAGCGGGAGAAGGAGATACGCAGTATTTT | CASSQVYLAGEGDTQYF
NA | TRBJ2-3 | TRBV19 | TRBD1 | TGTGCCAGTAGTATAGAAACCGGGACAGGGGGAAATACGCAGTATTTT | CASSIETGTGGNTQYF
few | TRBJ2-1 | TRBV20-1 | NA | TGCAGTGCGCAGTCTAGCATTGAGCAGTTCTTC | CSAQSSIEQFF
NA | TRBJ2-7 | TRBV7-2 | NA | TGTGCCAGCAGGGTTACAGGGAAGGGGCCCTACGAGCAGTACTTC | CASRVTGKGPYEQYF
NA | TRBJ2-3 | TRBV30 | TRBD1 | TGTGCCTGGAGTCCCGGGACAGGGCTCACAGATACGCAGTATTTT | CAWSPGTGLTDTQYF
NA | TRBJ2-1 | TRBV5-8 | NA | TGTGCCAGCAGCTTTCGGGTGGCGGCCGCGTCCTACAATGAGCAGTTCTTC | CASSFRVAAASYNEQFF
NA | TRBJ1-1 | TRBV3-1/TRBV3-2 | NA | TGTGCCAGCAGCCAGTCGTCACTTTACCTAGGGGGGAACACTGAAGCTTTCTTT | CASSQSSLYLGGNTEAFF
NA | TRBJ2-2 | TRBV5-1 | TRBD2 | TGCGCCAGCAGCTTGGGACTAGCCGCCGGGGAGCTGTTTTTT | CASSLGLAAGELFF
NA | TRBJ2-5 | TRBV18 | TRBD1 | TGTGCCAGCTCACGCCCCGGGACAGGGCGTGGGGAGACCCAGTACTTC | CASSRPGTGRGETQYF
NA | TRBJ1-2 | TRBV10-1 | NA | TGCGCCAGCAGTCCCGGACACTCTAACTATGGCTACACCTTC | CASSPGHSNYGYTF
once | TRBJ1-1 | TRBV6-5 | NA | TGTGCCAGCAGACTGACAGTTAAGGGGGCTGAAGCTTTCTTT | CASRLTVKGAEAFF
once | TRBJ2-1 | TRBV12-3/TRBV12-4 | NA | TGTGCCAGCAGCGTTTCGACTCCCGAGCAGTTCTTC | CASSVSTPEQFF
few | TRBJ2-1 | TRBV11-1 | TRBD1 | TGTGCCAGCAGTTGGGGGCAGGGGGTTTTCAATGAGCAGTTCTTC | CASSWGQGVFNEQFF
NA | TRBJ2-5 | TRBV7-2 | NA | TGTGCCAGCAGCTTAAGCACAGGGCCGGGGCAAGAGACCCAGTACTTC | CASSLSTGPGQETQYF
NA | TRBJ2-7 | TRBV19 | NA | TGTGCCAGTAGTCCTTTGGGGGCCCCTCAAACCTACGAGCAGTACTTC | CASSPLGAPQTYEQYF
few | TRBJ2-2 | TRBV9 | NA | TGTGCCAGCAGCGTAGGACTCCCCCTCGCGAACACCGGGGAGCTGTTTTTT | CASSVGLPLANTGELFF
NA | TRBJ2-7 | TRBV19 | NA | TGTGCCAGTAGTATGAGGCGGACAGTCCGGCCCGAGCAGTACTTC | CASSMRRTVRPEQYF
NA | TRBJ2-3 | TRBV7-2 | TRBD1 | TGTGCCAGCAGCGTGGGACAGAGCACAGATACGCAGTATTTT | CASSVGQSTDTQYF
once | TRBJ2-1 | TRBV29-1 | TRBD2 | TGCAGCGTTGCGCGGTCTAGCGGAACGTACAATGAGCAGTTCTTC | CSVARSSGTYNEQFF
NA | TRBJ2-5 | TRBV7-2 | NA | TGTGCCAGCAGCCCATCGGTAGCCGAAGAGACCCAGTACTTC | CASSPSVAEETQYF
NA | TRBJ1-1 | TRBV24-1 | NA | TGTGCCACCATGGGGGGGGCGGAGACTGAAGCTTTCTTT | CATMGGAETEAFF